The rows below give T cell receptor beta chains drawn from one sample of a study of somatic mutations in cytotoxic T cells in rheumatoid arthritis. The method was immunoSEQ multiplex PCR; TCRdb's version includes in-frame clones alone and lacks a portion of them. The table records more than 10,000 clones, 60% to 80% of them present only once. Sequencing was carried out using CD8+ T cells sorted from blood. All receptors come from a man aged 50-60 years in good health. Both conserved end residues are part of each CDR3. D genes are given only for firm matches. Size tells how often a clone was seen (once, few, many) or the class of an expanded clone, and some rows leave it out.

V	D	size	J	DNA	CDR3
TRBV27	NA	few	TRBJ2-1	TGTGCCAGCAGTTCAGGGGGAGGATCCTACAATGAGCAGTTCTTC	CASSSGGGSYNEQFF
TRBV19	TRBD2	once	TRBJ2-3	TGTGCCAGTAATGGACGGACTAGCGGGAGTAGCACAGATACGCAGTATTTT	CASNGRTSGSSTDTQYF
TRBV6-4	TRBD2	NA	TRBJ2-1	TGTGCCAGCAGTGACTCAGCGGGGGGGAATGAGCAGTTCTTC	CASSDSAGGNEQFF
TRBV7-2	NA	NA	TRBJ2-2	TGCGCCAGCAGCCAAGATGCGGGGGCGCCTGGGCCCGGGGAGCTGTTTTTT	CASSQDAGAPGPGELFF
TRBV15	NA	NA	TRBJ1-3	TGTGCCACCAGCAGAAGTCTTGAATCCGCGGGGGGAAACACCATATATTTT	CATSRSLESAGGNTIYF
TRBV19	TRBD2	NA	TRBJ2-3	TGTGCCAGTAGCGGACTAGGAGACACAGATACGCAGTATTTT	CASSGLGDTDTQYF
TRBV7-9	NA	NA	TRBJ1-2	TGTGCCAGCAGTGTACAGGGTGCTGGCTACACCTTC	CASSVQGAGYTF
TRBV9	NA	NA	TRBJ2-1	TGTGCCAGCAGCGTCGGAGGGAGTGGTTACAATGAGCAGTTCTTC	CASSVGGSGYNEQFF
TRBV7-2	TRBD1	NA	TRBJ1-1	TGTGCCAGCAGCTTAGTATGGGACAGGGTGAACACTGAAGCTTTCTTT	CASSLVWDRVNTEAFF
TRBV9	NA	NA	TRBJ2-7	TGTGCCAGCAGCCCACTCGGATCCCAGGGAAGTCACGAGCAGTACTTC	CASSPLGSQGSHEQYF
TRBV28	TRBD1	NA	TRBJ2-1	TGTGCCAGCAGTTATACAGGGGGCTCGGGTGAGCAGTTCTTC	CASSYTGGSGEQFF
TRBV27	NA	NA	TRBJ2-3	TGTGCCAGCACCAAACGCTTCCGGGTAACCACAGATACGCAGTATTTT	CASTKRFRVTTDTQYF
TRBV7-2	NA	NA	TRBJ2-4	TGTGCCAGCAGCCAGCAAACGGGAGACCTAGCCAAAAACATTCAGTACTTC	CASSQQTGDLAKNIQYF
TRBV10-3	NA	NA	TRBJ2-7	TGTGCCATCAGTGAGTCCGGAGGGACCTACGAGCAGTACTTC	CAISESGGTYEQYF
TRBV13	NA	NA	TRBJ2-3	TGTGCCAGCAGCCGCCAACCCGAGGCCTTGCGCACAGATACGCAGTATTTT	CASSRQPEALRTDTQYF
TRBV27	TRBD1	few	TRBJ2-5	TGTGCCAGCAGTGTGACAGGGGGCAGAGGAGAGACCCAGTACTTC	CASSVTGGRGETQYF
TRBV9	NA	NA	TRBJ1-6	TGTGCCAGCAGCGTAGCCCCTCCCTTTCCGGGACACCAGAATTCACCCCTCCACTTT	CASSVAPPFPGHQNSPLHF
TRBV4-1	NA	medium-sized	TRBJ2-2	TGCGCCAGCAGCCTTCGAGACAGGTCGAACACCGGGGAGCTGTTTTTT	CASSLRDRSNTGELFF
TRBV4-3	NA	NA	TRBJ2-1	TGCGCCAGCAGCCAAGGCAGGGGAACCTACAATGAGCAGTTCTTC	CASSQGRGTYNEQFF
TRBV9	TRBD2	NA	TRBJ2-3	TGTGCCAGCAGCCTCCGAAGCGGGAGGGGGTCAGATACGCAGTATTTT	CASSLRSGRGSDTQYF
TRBV7-9	NA	once	TRBJ1-3	TGTGCCAGCAGCTTAAAGGCGGGAAACTCGGGAAACACCATATATTTT	CASSLKAGNSGNTIYF
TRBV19	NA	once	TRBJ1-1	TGTGCCAGTATGGGGGGAGAAGCTTTCTTT	CASMGGEAFF
TRBV27	TRBD2	NA	TRBJ2-5	TGTGCCAGCAGACCCAGCGGGAGGGCCCAGGAGACCCAGTACTTC	CASRPSGRAQETQYF
TRBV30	TRBD2	NA	TRBJ2-3	TGTGCCTGGTCAGCGGGGCCCACAGATACGCAGTATTTT	CAWSAGPTDTQYF
TRBV5-4	TRBD1	large	TRBJ2-1	TGTGCCAGCAGCTTTTTCGCCCGGGACAGAAAGACAAGATACAATGAGCAGTTCTTC	CASSFFARDRKTRYNEQFF
TRBV28	NA	large	TRBJ1-6	TGTGCCAGCAGTCCGCCTCGGGGGTCCCTCCACTTT	CASSPPRGSLHF
TRBV5-4	TRBD1	medium-sized	TRBJ1-1	TGTGCCAGCAGCTTGGGGACAGGGACGGGAACTGAAGCTTTCTTT	CASSLGTGTGTEAFF
TRBV6-5	TRBD1	NA	TRBJ1-3	TGTGCCAGCAGCCCTTCGGGACAGGGAGGAAACACCATATATTTT	CASSPSGQGGNTIYF
TRBV10-3	TRBD2	NA	TRBJ2-7	TGTGCCATCACCAAGACTAGCGGAGGGTCCTACGAGCAGTACTTC	CAITKTSGGSYEQYF
TRBV10-3	TRBD2	NA	TRBJ2-3	TGTGCCACCAGTACTCGTCCGGGACTAGTGCTTACAGATACGCAGTATTTT	CATSTRPGLVLTDTQYF
TRBV6-1	NA	once	TRBJ2-1	TGTGCCAGCAGTGACAGGTCCTGGGATGAGCAGTTCTTC	CASSDRSWDEQFF
TRBV9	TRBD2	NA	TRBJ2-1	TGTGCCAGCAGCTCGAGCGGGAAGTACAATGAGCAGTTCTTC	CASSSSGKYNEQFF
TRBV9	NA	NA	TRBJ2-3	TGTGCCAGCACCAAAGAAGGCAGGGGTGCAGATACGCAGTATTTT	CASTKEGRGADTQYF
TRBV10-3	NA	NA	TRBJ1-5	TGTGCCATCAGTGAGTCGGGGGGGGCCGCTCGCCCCCAGCATTTT	CAISESGGAARPQHF
TRBV7-8	TRBD2	NA	TRBJ2-3	TGTGCCAGCAGCTTAGCCCTAGCGGGAGGGCCCGGGGATACGCAGTATTTT	CASSLALAGGPGDTQYF
TRBV7-7	TRBD1	NA	TRBJ2-2	TGTGCCAGCAGCGTCTCGGGACAGGGAGAGAACACCGGGGAGCTGTTTTTT	CASSVSGQGENTGELFF
TRBV27	NA	NA	TRBJ2-1	TGTGCCAGCAGTCTTGGGCCGTGGAATGAGCAGTTCTTC	CASSLGPWNEQFF
TRBV7-9	NA	NA	TRBJ2-2	TGTGCCAGCAGCTTCCCACCCATGGTCGGGACCGGGGAGCTGTTTTTT	CASSFPPMVGTGELFF
TRBV11-3	TRBD2	NA	TRBJ2-7	TGTGCCAGCAGCCGGACTAGCGGTAGCGGGCAGTACTTC	CASSRTSGSGQYF
TRBV4-1	TRBD1	NA	TRBJ1-5	TGCGCCAGCAGCCATCGACAGGGGGGAGATCAGCCCCAGCATTTT	CASSHRQGGDQPQHF
TRBV4-1	TRBD1	NA	TRBJ1-1	TGCGCCAGCAGCCAGGGGGCACCGGGGACAGAGAACACTGAAGCTTTCTTT	CASSQGAPGTENTEAFF
TRBV27	TRBD2	NA	TRBJ2-7	TGTGCCAGCAGTACTAGCGGGGGCTACGAGCAGTACTTC	CASSTSGGYEQYF
TRBV27	TRBD1	NA	TRBJ1-1	TGTGCCAGCAGACCACAGGGGGCGAACACTGAAGCTTTCTTT	CASRPQGANTEAFF
TRBV7-2	NA	once	TRBJ2-5	TGTGCCAGCAGCCCGAGTGGGGGCGAGACCCAGTACTTC	CASSPSGGETQYF
TRBV7-9	NA	once	TRBJ1-2	TGTGCCAGCACCCAACCGGGACATCCTAATGGCTACACCTTC	CASTQPGHPNGYTF